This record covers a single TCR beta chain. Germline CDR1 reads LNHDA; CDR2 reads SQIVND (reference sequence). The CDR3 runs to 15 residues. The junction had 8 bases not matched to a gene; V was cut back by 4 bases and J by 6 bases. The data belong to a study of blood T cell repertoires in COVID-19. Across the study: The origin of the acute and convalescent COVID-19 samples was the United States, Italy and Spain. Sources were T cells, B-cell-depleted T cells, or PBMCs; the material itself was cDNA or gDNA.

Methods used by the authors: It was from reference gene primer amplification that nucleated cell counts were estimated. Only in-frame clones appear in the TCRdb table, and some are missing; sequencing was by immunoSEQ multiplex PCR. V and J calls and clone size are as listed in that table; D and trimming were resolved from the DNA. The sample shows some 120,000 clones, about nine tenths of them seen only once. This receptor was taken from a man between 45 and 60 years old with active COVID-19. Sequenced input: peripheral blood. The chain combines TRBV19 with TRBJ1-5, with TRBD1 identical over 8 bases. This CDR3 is CASSSGTGRRQPQHF. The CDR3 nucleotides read TGTGCCAGTAGTAGCGGGACAGGCCGTCGTCAGCCCCAGCATTTT.